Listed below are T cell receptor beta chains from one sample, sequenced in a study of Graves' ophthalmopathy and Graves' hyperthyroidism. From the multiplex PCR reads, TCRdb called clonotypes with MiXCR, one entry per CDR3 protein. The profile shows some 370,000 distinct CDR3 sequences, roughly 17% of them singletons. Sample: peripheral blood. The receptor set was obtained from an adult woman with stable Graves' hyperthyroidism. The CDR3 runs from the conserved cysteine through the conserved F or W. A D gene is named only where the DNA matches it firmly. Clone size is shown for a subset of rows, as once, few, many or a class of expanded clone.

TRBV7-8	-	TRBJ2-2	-	CASSMRDKAAGELFF	TGTGCCAGCAGCATGAGGGACAAGGCCGCCGGGGAGCTGTTTTTT
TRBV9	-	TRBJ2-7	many	CASSPSWARDEQYF	TGTGCCAGCAGCCCCTCCTGGGCGCGCGACGAGCAGTACTTC
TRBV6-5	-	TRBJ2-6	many	CASSYGGQRSGANVLTF	TGTGCCAGCAGTTACGGTGGTCAAAGATCTGGGGCCAACGTCCTGACTTTC
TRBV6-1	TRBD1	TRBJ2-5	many	CASSEGGTGQGTQYF	TGTGCCAGCAGTGAAGGCGGGACAGGGCAGGGGACCCAGTACTTC
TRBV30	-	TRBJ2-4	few	CAWSVTVAKNIKYF	TGTGCCTGGAGTGTTACCGTAGCCAAAAACATTAAGTACTTC
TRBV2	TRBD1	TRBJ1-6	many	CARNRGVGNSPLHF	TGTGCCAGGAACAGGGGTGTCGGTAATTCACCCCTCCACTTT
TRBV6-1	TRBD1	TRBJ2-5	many	CASSGPGTGDETQYF	TGTGCCAGCAGTGGACCTGGGACAGGGGATGAGACCCAGTACTTC
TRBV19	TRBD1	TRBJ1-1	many	CASSDRGLTEAFF	TGTGCCAGTAGTGACAGGGGGTTAACTGAAGCTTTCTTT
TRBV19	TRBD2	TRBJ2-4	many	CASSMTGTTKSSRHF	TGTGCCAGTAGTATGACCGGGACTACAAAGAGTAGTAGGCACTTC
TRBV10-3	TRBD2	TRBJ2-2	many	CAISEWGGGRDTGELFF	TGTGCCATCAGTGAGTGGGGCGGCGGGAGGGACACCGGGGAGCTGTTTTTT
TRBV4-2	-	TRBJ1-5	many	CASSQDYNQPQHF	TGTGCCAGCAGCCAAGACTACAATCAGCCCCAGCATTTT
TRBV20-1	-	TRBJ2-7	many	CSARGYSSYEQYF	TGCAGTGCTAGGGGCTACTCCTCCTACGAGCAGTACTTC
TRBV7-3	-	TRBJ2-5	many	CASSLLSGQQETQYF	TGTGCCAGCAGCTTACTGTCGGGACAACAAGAGACCCAGTACTTC
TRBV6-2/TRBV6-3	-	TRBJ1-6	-	CASSYGGSYDSPLHF	TGTGCCAGCAGTTACGGGGGATCCTATGATTCACCCCTCCACTTT
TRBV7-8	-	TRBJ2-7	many	CASSQIHEQYF	TGTGCCAGCAGCCAAATTCACGAGCAGTACTTC
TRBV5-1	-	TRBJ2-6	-	CASSMTGVAGANVLTF	TGCGCCAGCAGCATGACCGGGGTGGCTGGGGCCAACGTCCTGACTTTC
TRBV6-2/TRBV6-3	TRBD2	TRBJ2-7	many	CASSEERGLADSYEQYF	TGTGCCAGCAGCGAAGAGCGGGGACTAGCGGACTCCTACGAGCAGTACTTC
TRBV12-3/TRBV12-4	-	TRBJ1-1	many	CASSSPRQGEYEAFF	TGTGCCAGCAGTTCTCCCCGACAAGGCGAGTATGAAGCTTTCTTT
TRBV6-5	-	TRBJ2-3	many	CASSYRKPTDTQYF	TGTGCCAGCAGTTACAGGAAGCCCACAGATACGCAGTATTTT
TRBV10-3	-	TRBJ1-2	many	CAISEGQDYGYTF	TGTGCCATCAGTGAAGGGCAGGACTATGGCTACACCTTC
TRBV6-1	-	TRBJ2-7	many	CASSVGALGSSYEQYF	TGTGCCAGCAGTGTCGGTGCGTTGGGGAGCTCCTACGAGCAGTACTTC
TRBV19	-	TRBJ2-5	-	CASSMTGRETQYF	TGTGCCAGTAGTATGACCGGGCGTGAGACCCAGTACTTC
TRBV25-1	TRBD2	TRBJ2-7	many	CASSAPRAGGPREQYF	TGTGCCAGCAGTGCCCCAAGGGCGGGAGGGCCGAGGGAGCAGTACTTC
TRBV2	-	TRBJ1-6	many	CASSGGRAHNSPLHF	TGTGCCAGCAGTGGAGGCAGGGCACACAATTCACCCCTCCACTTT
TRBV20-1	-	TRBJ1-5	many	CSALGLTGAYSNQPQHF	TGCAGTGCCTTAGGACTGACGGGCGCTTATAGCAATCAGCCCCAGCATTTT
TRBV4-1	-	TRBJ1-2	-	CASSHVGVYGYTF	TGCGCCAGCAGCCATGTGGGTGTCTATGGCTACACCTTC
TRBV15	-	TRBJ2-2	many	CATSRRLSGELFF	TGTGCCACCAGCAGACGGTTGTCGGGGGAGCTGTTTTTT
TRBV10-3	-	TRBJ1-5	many	CAISGDGINQPQHF	TGTGCCATCAGTGGGGACGGCATCAATCAGCCCCAGCATTTT
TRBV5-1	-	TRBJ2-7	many	CASSLAPTAGNTYEQYF	TGCGCCAGCAGCTTGGCCCCGACAGCAGGGAATACCTACGAGCAGTACTTC
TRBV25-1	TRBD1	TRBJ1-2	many	CATTTGAAGYTF	TGTGCCACCACGACAGGGGCGGCGGGCTACACCTTC
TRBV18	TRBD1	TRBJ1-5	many	CASSRDSQPQHF	TGTGCCAGCTCACGGGACAGTCAGCCCCAGCATTTT
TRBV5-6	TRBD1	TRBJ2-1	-	CASSIVQGAKGNEQFF	TGTGCCAGCAGCATCGTGCAGGGGGCGAAGGGCAATGAGCAGTTCTTC
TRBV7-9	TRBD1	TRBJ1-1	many	CASSPGQGKEAFF	TGTGCCAGCAGCCCGGGACAGGGGAAAGAAGCTTTCTTT
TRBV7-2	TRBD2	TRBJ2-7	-	CASSSQLATEQYF	TGTGCCAGCAGCTCTCAACTAGCGACCGAGCAGTACTTC
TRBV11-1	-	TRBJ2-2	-	CASSPPLGTAPNTGELFF	TGTGCCAGCAGCCCCCCGTTAGGAACAGCACCGAACACCGGGGAGCTGTTTTTT
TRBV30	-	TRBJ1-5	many	CAWSKGLDQPQHF	TGTGCCTGGAGTAAAGGACTTGATCAGCCCCAGCATTTT
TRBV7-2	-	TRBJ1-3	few	CASSYGFLSGNTIYF	TGTGCCAGCAGCTACGGTTTTTTATCTGGAAACACCATATATTTT
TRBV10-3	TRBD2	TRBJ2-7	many	CAISEVWRGLAGEVYEQHF	TGTGCCATCAGTGAGGTATGGAGGGGACTAGCGGGAGAGGTCTACGAGCAGCACTTC
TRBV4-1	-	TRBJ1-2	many	CASSQVNYGYTF	TGCGCCAGCAGCCAAGTTAACTATGGCTACACCTTC
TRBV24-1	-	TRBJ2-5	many	CATSDTREEETQYF	TGTGCCACCAGTGACACCCGAGAGGAGGAGACCCAGTACTTC
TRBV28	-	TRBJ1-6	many	CASSPTPGTSSYNSPLHF	TGTGCCAGCAGTCCAACCCCGGGGACTAGCTCCTATAATTCACCCCTCCACTTT
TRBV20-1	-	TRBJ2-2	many	CSASHSANTGELFF	TGCAGTGCTAGTCACAGCGCGAACACCGGGGAGCTGTTTTTT
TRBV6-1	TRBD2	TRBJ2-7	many	CASSASGSSNYEQYF	TGTGCCAGCAGCGCTAGCGGGAGTTCGAATTACGAGCAGTACTTC
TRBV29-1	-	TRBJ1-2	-	CSAGPRSDYGYTF	TGCAGCGCGGGGCCTCGTAGCGACTATGGCTACACCTTC
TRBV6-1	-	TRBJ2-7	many	CASSAHWDRYSSYEQYF	TGTGCCAGCAGTGCCCACTGGGACCGGTATAGCTCCTACGAGCAGTACTTC
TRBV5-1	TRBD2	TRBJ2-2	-	CASTPSGRLNTGELFF	TGCGCCAGCACCCCGAGCGGGAGGCTGAACACCGGGGAGCTGTTTTTT
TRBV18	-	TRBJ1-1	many	CASSPDTEAFF	TGTGCCAGCTCACCGGACACTGAAGCTTTCTTT
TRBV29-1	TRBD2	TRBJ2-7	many	CSVDKRASGRNEQYF	TGCAGCGTTGATAAGAGGGCTAGCGGGAGAAACGAGCAGTACTTC
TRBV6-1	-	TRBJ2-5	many	CASSEKVGEVETQYF	TGTGCCAGCAGTGAAAAGGTGGGAGAGGTAGAGACCCAGTACTTC
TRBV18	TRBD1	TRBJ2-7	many	CASSPLGPGTGDYEQYF	TGTGCCAGCTCACCGCTTGGCCCGGGGACAGGAGACTACGAGCAGTACTTC
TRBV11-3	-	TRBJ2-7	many	CASSLDPGSYEQYF	TGTGCCAGCAGCTTAGACCCAGGGTCCTACGAGCAGTACTTC
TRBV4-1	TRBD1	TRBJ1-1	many	CASSQDPGGGTEAFF	TGCGCCAGCAGCCAAGATCCAGGGGGGGGGACTGAAGCTTTCTTT
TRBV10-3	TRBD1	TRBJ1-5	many	CAISESDGTGLYF	TGTGCCATCAGTGAGTCTGACGGGACAGGGTTGTATTTT
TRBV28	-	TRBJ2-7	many	CASTSEREWGEQYF	TGTGCCAGCACGTCTGAGAGGGAGTGGGGGGAGCAGTACTTC
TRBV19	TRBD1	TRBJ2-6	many	CASLPLIQGATSGANVLTF	TGTGCCAGTCTCCCCCTGATTCAGGGGGCCACTTCTGGGGCCAACGTCCTGACTTTC